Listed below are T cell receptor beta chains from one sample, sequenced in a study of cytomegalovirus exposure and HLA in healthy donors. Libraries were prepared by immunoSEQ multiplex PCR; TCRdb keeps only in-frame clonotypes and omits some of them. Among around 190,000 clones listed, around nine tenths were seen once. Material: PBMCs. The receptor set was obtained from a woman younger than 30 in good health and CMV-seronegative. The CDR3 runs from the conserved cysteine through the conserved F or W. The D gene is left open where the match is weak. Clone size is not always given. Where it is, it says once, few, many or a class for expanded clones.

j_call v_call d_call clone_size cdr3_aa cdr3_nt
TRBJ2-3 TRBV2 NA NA CASLRDTQYF TGTGCCAGCTTGCGAGATACGCAGTATTTT
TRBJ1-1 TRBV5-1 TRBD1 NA CASSFLRGQGLNTEAFF TGCGCCAGCAGCTTCCTCCGCGGACAGGGGCTGAACACTGAAGCTTTCTTT
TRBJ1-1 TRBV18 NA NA CASSADLNTEAFF TGTGCCAGCTCAGCTGACTTGAACACTGAAGCTTTCTTT
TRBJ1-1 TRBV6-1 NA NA CASSESVAGTEAFF TGTGCCAGCAGTGAATCGGTTGCGGGCACTGAAGCTTTCTTT
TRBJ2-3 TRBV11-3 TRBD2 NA CASSPRAGVGTDTQYF TGTGCCAGCAGCCCGCGCGCGGGAGTGGGCACAGATACGCAGTATTTT
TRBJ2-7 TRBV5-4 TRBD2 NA CASRTGTSDSYEQYF TGTGCCAGCAGAACCGGGACTAGCGACTCCTACGAGCAGTACTTC
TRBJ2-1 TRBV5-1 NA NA CASSLTGEPNEQFF TGCGCCAGCAGCTTAACGGGGGAGCCCAATGAGCAGTTCTTC
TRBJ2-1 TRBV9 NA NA CASSPEEVPGYNEQFF TGTGCCAGCAGCCCCGAGGAGGTCCCCGGGTACAATGAGCAGTTCTTC
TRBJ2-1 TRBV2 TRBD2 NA CASSEELNLAGGEQFF TGTGCCAGCAGTGAAGAACTAAACCTAGCGGGAGGTGAGCAGTTCTTC
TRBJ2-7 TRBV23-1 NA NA CASSPSKRPYEQYF TGCGCCAGCAGTCCTAGTAAGCGGCCCTACGAGCAGTACTTC
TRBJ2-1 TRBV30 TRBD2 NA CAWSRGGYNEQFF TGTGCCTGGTCACGGGGGGGATACAATGAGCAGTTCTTC
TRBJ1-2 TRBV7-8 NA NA CASSAGGSLGYTF TGTGCCAGCAGCGCGGGGGGGAGCTTGGGCTACACCTTC
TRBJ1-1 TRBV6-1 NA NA CASIGDSEAFF TGTGCCAGCATTGGAGACAGTGAAGCTTTCTTT
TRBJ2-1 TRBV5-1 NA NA CASSLGLPNEQFF TGCGCCAGCAGCTTGGGACTTCCGAATGAGCAGTTCTTC
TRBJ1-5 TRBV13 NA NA CASSLRDQPQHF TGTGCCAGCAGTCTCCGTGATCAGCCCCAGCATTTT
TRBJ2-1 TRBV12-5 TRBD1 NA CASASGTVAYNEQFF TGTGCTAGTGCTTCCGGGACAGTCGCCTACAATGAGCAGTTCTTC
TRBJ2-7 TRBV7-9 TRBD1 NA CASSPQGQGGYEQYF TGTGCCAGCAGCCCCCAAGGACAGGGTGGGTACGAGCAGTACTTC
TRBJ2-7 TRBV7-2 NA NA CASSNDLTYEQYF TGTGCCAGCAGCAATGACTTAACCTACGAGCAGTACTTC
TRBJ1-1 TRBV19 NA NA CASSIISSGAEAFF TGTGCCAGTAGTATCATCTCCTCGGGGGCTGAAGCTTTCTTT
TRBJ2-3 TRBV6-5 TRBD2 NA CASSYGLAGGTDTQYF TGTGCCAGCAGTTACGGACTAGCGGGGGGCACAGATACGCAGTATTTT
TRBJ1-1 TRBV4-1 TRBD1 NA CASSQESGGPEAFF TGCGCCAGCAGCCAAGAGTCAGGGGGCCCTGAAGCTTTCTTT
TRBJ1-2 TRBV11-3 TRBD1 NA CASSAHGTGATPDYGYTF TGTGCCAGCAGCGCCCACGGGACAGGGGCCACTCCAGACTATGGCTACACCTTC
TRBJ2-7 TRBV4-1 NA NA CASSHPGVEQYF TGCGCCAGCAGCCACCCCGGGGTGGAGCAGTACTTC
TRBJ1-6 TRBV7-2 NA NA CASSFTGLSPLHF TGTGCCAGCAGCTTTACAGGGTTGTCACCCCTCCACTTT
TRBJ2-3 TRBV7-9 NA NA CASSSSLPDTQYF TGTGCCAGCAGCTCCTCACTCCCGGATACGCAGTATTTT
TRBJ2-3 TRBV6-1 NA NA CASRKSGFTDTQYF TGTGCCAGCAGGAAAAGCGGGTTCACAGATACGCAGTATTTT
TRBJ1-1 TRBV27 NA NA CASSFMVGSVTEAFF TGTGCCAGCAGTTTCATGGTGGGCTCGGTCACTGAAGCTTTCTTT
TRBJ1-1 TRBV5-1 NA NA CASSLNDREAFF TGCGCCAGCAGCTTGAACGACAGGGAAGCTTTCTTT
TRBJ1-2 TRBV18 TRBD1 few CASSPLDRAYGYTF TGTGCCAGCTCACCACTCGACAGGGCCTATGGCTACACCTTC
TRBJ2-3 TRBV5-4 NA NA CASSLVGEGGTQYF TGTGCCAGCAGCTTGGTTGGGGAGGGGGGTACGCAGTATTTT
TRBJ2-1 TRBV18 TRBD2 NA CASSPPSGRAYNEQFF TGTGCCAGCTCACCACCTTCAGGGAGGGCCTACAATGAGCAGTTCTTC
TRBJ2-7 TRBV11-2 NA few CASSLGGEREQYF TGTGCCAGCAGCTTAGGGGGGGAGCGCGAGCAGTACTTC
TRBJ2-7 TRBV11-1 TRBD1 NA CASSRTGNYEQYF TGTGCCAGCAGCCGGACAGGGAACTACGAGCAGTACTTC
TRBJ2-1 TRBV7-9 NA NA CASIPGPYNEQFF TGTGCCAGCATACCTGGGCCCTACAATGAGCAGTTCTTC
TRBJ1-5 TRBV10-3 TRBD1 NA CAISDQGTGNQPQHF TGTGCCATCAGTGATCAGGGGACAGGGAATCAGCCCCAGCATTTT
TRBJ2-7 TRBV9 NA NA CAPNLLRQNPYEQYF TGTGCCCCCAACTTACTACGGCAGAACCCCTACGAGCAGTACTTC
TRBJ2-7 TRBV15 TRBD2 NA CATSGWPGTSAYEQYF TGTGCCACCAGCGGCTGGCCCGGGACTAGCGCCTACGAGCAGTACTTC
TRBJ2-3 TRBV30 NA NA CAWIWRGLPDTQYF TGTGCCTGGATCTGGCGGGGCCTCCCAGATACGCAGTATTTT
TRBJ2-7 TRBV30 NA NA CACKVKGGYEQYF TGTGCCTGTAAGGTTAAGGGGGGGTACGAGCAGTACTTC
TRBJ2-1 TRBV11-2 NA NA CASSFRLSYNEQFF TGTGCCAGCAGCTTCCGACTCTCCTACAATGAGCAGTTCTTC
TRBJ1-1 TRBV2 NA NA CASIPLGQGTSFKTEAFF TGTGCCAGCATTCCCCTCGGGCAGGGAACATCATTCAAGACTGAAGCTTTCTTT
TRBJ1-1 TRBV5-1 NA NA CASSQGNTEAFF TGCGCCAGCAGCCAGGGGAACACTGAAGCTTTCTTT
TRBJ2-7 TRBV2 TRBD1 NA CASIGTGDSYEQYF TGTGCCAGCATAGGGACAGGGGACTCCTACGAGCAGTACTTC
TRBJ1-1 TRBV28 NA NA CASSYYLRAEAFF TGTGCCAGCAGTTACTACCTAAGAGCTGAAGCTTTCTTT
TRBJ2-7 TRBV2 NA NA CASRREGGGRYEQYF TGTGCCAGCAGAAGAGAAGGGGGAGGGCGCTACGAGCAGTACTTC
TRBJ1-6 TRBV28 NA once CASSLSTLRPLHF TGTGCCAGCAGTTTGTCCACCCTGAGGCCCCTCCACTTT
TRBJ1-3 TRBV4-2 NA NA CASSQEAGAGGNTIYF TGTGCCAGCAGCCAAGAGGCGGGGGCGGGTGGAAACACCATATATTTT